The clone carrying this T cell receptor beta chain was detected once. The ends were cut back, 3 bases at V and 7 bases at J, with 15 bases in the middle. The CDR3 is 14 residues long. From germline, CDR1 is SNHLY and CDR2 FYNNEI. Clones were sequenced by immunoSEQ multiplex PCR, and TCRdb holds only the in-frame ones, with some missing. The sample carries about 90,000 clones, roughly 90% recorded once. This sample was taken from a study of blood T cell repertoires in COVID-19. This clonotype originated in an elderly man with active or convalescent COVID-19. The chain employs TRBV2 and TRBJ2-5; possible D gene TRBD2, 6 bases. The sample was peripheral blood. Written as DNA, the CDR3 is TGTGCCAGCAGTGAGTCCGGGGGATCGGTGACCCAGTACTTC. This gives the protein CASSESGGSVTQYF.